This T cell receptor (beta chain) comes out of a study of CD8+CD57+ T cells in acquired aplastic anemia. Study at large: Healthy donors averaged approximately 9.9 million reads for CD4+ cells. Points from the study as a whole: A significant difference in CD8+ Simpson's diversity between patients and controls was not found. Over 25 shared CD8+ CDR3s appeared highly expressed within patients' immunodominant clones.

Germline loops: CDR1 SGHRS, CDR2 YFSETQ. Trimming removed 7 bases at V and 3 bases at J, with 28 bases between. The CDR3 has 18 amino acids. This clonotype has a handful of counts. Its target is unknown. The study profiled TCR beta VDJ and CDR3 using genomic DNA as template. TCRdb analysed the reads with MiXCR anew, one entry per CDR3 protein. The sample shows some 220,000 distinct CDR3 sequences, approximately 35% of them seen only once. The genes are TRBV5-1 and TRBJ1-1, with a tentative D call TRBD1 (5 bases). Specimen: sorted CD4+, CD8+, or CD8+CD57+ T cells (not recorded which) from PBMCs. The receptor was isolated from a human donor in good health, serving as a control. CDR3 sequence reads: CASCLIGGGAAGDTEAFF. The CDR3 nucleotides are TGCGCCAGCTGCCTTATTGGGGGAGGTGCAGCCGGAGACACTGAAGCTTTCTTT.